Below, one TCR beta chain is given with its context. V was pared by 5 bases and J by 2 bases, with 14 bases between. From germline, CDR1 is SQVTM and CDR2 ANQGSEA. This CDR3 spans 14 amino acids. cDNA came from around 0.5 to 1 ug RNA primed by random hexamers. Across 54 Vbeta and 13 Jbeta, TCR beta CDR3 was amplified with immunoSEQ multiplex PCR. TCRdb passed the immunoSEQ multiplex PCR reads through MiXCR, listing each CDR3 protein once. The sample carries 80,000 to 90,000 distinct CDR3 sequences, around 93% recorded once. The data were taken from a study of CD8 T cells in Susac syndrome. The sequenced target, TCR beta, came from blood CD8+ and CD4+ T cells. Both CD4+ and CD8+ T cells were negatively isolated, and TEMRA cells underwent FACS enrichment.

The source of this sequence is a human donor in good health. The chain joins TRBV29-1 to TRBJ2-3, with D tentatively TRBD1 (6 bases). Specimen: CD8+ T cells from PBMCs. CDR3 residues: CSVTGTTYTDTQYF. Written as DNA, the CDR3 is TGCAGCGTTACCGGGACAACCTACACAGATACGCAGTATTTT.